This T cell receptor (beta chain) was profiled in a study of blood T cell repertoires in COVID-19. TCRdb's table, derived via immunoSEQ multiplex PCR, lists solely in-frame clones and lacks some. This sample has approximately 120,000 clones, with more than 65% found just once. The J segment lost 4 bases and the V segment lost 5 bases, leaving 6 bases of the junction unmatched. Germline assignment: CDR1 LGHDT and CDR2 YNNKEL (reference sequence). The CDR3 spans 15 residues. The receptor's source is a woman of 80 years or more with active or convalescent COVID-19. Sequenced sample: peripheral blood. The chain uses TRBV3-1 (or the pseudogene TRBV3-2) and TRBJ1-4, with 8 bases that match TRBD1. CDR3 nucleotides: TGTGCCAGCAGCTTCCGGGGACAGGTTAATGAAAAACTGTTTTTT. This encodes CASSFRGQVNEKLFF.